These 2 T cell receptor beta chains came from one sample sequenced in a study of blood T cell repertoires in COVID-19. The table came from immunoSEQ multiplex PCR; TCRdb's copy has only in-frame clones and leaves some out. The repertoire holds 180,000 or so clones, with approximately 86% as singletons. Sequenced input: peripheral blood. These receptors were obtained from a woman aged 80 or older with acute or convalescent COVID-19.

The rearrangement links TRBV7-2 to TRBJ1-5; 11 bases line up with TRBD1. CDR1 is SGHTA and CDR2 is FQGNSA in the germline V gene. The CDR3 totals 15 residues. The V segment lost 1 base and the J segment 5 bases; nucleotides outside the gene matches: 1. The CDR3 DNA reads TGTGCCAGCAGCTTAGGGACAGGGGGCCATCAGCCCCAGCATTTT. This sequence encodes CASSLGTGGHQPQHF.

The chain has TRBV2 and TRBJ2-5; TRBD2 agrees at 9 bases. The CDR3 has 16 residues. J was trimmed by 4 bases and V by 5 bases; bases with no gene match: 11. Germline CDR1 SNHLY, CDR2 FYNNEI. The CDR3 spells CASSPGGAGGLETQYF. The CDR3 region has the DNA TGTGCCAGCAGTCCCGGGGGAGCGGGGGGTCTAGAGACCCAGTACTTC.